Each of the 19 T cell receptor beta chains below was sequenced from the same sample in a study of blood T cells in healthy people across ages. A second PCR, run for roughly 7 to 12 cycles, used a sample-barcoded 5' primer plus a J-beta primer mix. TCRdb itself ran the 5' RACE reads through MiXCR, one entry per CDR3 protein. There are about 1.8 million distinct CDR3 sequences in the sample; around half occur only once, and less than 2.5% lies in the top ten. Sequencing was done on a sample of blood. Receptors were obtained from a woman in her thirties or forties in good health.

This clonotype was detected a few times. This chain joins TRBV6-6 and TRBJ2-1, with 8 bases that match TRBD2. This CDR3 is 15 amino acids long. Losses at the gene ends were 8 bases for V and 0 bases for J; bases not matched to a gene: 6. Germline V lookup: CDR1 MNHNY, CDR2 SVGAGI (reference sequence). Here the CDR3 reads CASGSAGGSYNEQFF. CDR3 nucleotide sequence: TGTGCCAGCGGGTCCGCGGGGGGCTCCTACAATGAGCAGTTCTTC.

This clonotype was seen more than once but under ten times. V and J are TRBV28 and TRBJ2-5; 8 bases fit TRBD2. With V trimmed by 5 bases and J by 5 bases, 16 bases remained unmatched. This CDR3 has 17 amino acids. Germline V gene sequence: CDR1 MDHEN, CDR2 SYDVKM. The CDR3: CASSPISGLDRRETQYF. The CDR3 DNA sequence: TGTGCCAGCAGTCCGATATCGGGACTAGACCGAAGGGAGACCCAGTACTTC.

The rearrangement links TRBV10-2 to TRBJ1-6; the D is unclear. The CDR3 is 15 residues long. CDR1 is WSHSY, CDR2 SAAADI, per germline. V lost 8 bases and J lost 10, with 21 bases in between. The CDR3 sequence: CASLQGNVIVSPLHF. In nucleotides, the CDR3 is TGCGCCAGCCTCCAAGGGAATGTAATAGTATCACCCCTCCACTTT.

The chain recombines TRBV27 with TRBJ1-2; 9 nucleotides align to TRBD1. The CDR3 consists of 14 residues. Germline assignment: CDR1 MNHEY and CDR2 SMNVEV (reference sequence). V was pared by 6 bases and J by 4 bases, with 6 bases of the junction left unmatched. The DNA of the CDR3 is TGTGCCAGCAGAGGACAGGGGAGGATCTATGGCTACACCTTC. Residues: CASRGQGRIYGYTF.

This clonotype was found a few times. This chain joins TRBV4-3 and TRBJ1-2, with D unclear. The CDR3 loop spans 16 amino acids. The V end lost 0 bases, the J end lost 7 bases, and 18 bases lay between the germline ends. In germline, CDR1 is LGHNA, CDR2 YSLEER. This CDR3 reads CASSQDGEIDPIGYTF. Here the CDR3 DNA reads TGCGCCAGCAGCCAAGATGGGGAAATAGACCCAATTGGCTACACCTTC.

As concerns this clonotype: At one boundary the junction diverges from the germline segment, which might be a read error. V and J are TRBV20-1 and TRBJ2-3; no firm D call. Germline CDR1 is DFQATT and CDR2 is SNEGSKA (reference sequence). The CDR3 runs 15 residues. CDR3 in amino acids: CSARDPLKSTDTQYF. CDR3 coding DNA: TGCAGTGCCAGAGACCCCCTAAAGAGCACAGATACGCAGTATTTT.

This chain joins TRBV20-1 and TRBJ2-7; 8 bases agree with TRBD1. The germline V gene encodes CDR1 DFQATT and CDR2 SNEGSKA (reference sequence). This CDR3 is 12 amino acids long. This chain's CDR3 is CYWNGTGYEQYF. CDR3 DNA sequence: TGCTATTGGAACGGGACAGGCTACGAGCAGTACTTC.

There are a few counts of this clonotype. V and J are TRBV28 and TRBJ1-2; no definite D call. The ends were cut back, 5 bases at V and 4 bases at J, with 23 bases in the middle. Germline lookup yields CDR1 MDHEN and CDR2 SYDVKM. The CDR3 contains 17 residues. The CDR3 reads CASSATLQRTEVYGYTF. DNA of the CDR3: TGTGCCAGCAGTGCTACTCTACAGCGGACGGAGGTCTATGGCTACACCTTC.

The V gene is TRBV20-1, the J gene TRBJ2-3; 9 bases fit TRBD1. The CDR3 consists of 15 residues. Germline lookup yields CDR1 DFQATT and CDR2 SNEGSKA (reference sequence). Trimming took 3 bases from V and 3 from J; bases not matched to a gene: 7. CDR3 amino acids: CSASERTGATDTQYF. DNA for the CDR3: TGCAGTGCTAGCGAGCGGACAGGGGCTACAGATACGCAGTATTTT.

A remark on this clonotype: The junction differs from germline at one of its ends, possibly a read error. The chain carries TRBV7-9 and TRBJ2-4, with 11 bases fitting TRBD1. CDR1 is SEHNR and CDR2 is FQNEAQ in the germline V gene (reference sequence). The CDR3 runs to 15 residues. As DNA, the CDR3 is TGTGTCAGCAGCTTAACCGGACAGGGGGCAATAGAGCAGTACTTC. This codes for CVSSLTGQGAIEQYF. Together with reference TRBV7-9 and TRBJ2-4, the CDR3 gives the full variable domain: DTGVSQNPRHKITKRGQNVTFRCDPISEHNRLYWYRQTLGQGPEFLTYFQNEAQLEKSRLLSDRFSAERPKGSFSTLEIQRTEQGDSAMYLCVSSLTGQGAIEQYFGAGTRLSVL.

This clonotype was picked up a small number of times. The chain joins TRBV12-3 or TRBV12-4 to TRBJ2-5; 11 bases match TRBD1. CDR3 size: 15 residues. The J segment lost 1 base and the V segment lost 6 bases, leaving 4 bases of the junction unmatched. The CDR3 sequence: CASSRDRGIQETQYF. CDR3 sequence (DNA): TGTGCCAGCAGCCGGGACAGGGGGATCCAAGAGACCCAGTACTTC.

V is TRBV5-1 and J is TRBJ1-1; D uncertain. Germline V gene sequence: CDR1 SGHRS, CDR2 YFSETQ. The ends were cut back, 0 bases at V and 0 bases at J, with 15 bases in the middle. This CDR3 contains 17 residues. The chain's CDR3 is CASSLDVAVRVNTEAFF. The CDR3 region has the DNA TGCGCCAGCAGCTTGGATGTCGCGGTGAGGGTGAACACTGAAGCTTTCTTT. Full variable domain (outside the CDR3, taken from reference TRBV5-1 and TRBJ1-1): KAGVTQTPRYLIKTRGQQVTLSCSPISGHRSVSWYQQTPGQGLQFLFEYFSETQRNKGNFPGRFSGRQFSNSRSEMNVSTLELGDSALYLCASSLDVAVRVNTEAFFGQGTRLTVV.

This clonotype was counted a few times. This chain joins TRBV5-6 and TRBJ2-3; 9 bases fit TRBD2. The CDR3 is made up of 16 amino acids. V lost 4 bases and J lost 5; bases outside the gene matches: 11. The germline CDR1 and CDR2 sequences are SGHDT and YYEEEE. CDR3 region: CASSPPPGLAGDTQYF. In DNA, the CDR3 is TGTGCCAGCAGCCCACCCCCGGGACTAGCAGGAGATACGCAGTATTTT.

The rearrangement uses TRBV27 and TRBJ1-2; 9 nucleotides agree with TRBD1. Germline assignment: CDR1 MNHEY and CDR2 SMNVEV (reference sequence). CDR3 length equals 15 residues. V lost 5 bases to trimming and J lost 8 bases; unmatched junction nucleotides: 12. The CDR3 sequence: CASSHRGQGHWGYTF. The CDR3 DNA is TGTGCCAGCAGTCACCGTGGACAGGGGCATTGGGGCTACACCTTC.

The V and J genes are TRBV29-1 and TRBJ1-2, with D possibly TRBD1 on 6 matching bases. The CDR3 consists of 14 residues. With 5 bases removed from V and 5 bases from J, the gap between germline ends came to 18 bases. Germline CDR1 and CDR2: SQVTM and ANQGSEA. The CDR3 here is CSVPNRDQGYGYTF. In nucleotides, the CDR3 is TGCAGCGTTCCAAACAGGGACCAAGGGTATGGCTACACCTTC. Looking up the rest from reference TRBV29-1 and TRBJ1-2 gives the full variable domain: SAVISQKPSRDICQRGTSLTIQCQVDSQVTMMFWYRQQPGQSLTLIATANQGSEATYESGFVIDKFPISRPNLTFSTLTVSNMSPEDSSIYLCSVPNRDQGYGYTFGSGTRLTVV.

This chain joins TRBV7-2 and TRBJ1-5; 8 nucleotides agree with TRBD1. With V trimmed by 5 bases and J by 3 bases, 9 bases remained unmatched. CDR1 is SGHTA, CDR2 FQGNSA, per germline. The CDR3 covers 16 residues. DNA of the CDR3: TGTGCCAGCAGCCGCAGGACAGGGCAAGTCAATCAGCCCCAGCATTTT. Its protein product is CASSRRTGQVNQPQHF.

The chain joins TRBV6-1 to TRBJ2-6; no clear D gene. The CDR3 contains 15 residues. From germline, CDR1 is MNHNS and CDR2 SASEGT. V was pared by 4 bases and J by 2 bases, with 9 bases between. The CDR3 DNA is TGTGCCAGCAGTGGGGGAAGTGCTGGGGCCAACGTCCTGACTTTC. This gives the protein CASSGGSAGANVLTF.

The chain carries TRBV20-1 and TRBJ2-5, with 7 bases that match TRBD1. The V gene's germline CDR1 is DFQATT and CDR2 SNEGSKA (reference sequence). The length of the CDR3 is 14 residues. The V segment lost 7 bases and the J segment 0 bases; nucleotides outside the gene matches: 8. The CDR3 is CSVYRTGYQETQYF. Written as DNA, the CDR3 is TGCAGTGTTTACAGGACAGGTTACCAAGAGACCCAGTACTTC.

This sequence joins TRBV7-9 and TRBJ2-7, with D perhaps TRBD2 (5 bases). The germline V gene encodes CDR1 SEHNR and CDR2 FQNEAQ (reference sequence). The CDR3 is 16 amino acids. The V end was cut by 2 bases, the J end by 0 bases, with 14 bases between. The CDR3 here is CASSLRTGLGSYEQYF. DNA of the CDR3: TGTGCCAGCAGCTTACGAACCGGACTGGGCTCCTACGAGCAGTACTTC.